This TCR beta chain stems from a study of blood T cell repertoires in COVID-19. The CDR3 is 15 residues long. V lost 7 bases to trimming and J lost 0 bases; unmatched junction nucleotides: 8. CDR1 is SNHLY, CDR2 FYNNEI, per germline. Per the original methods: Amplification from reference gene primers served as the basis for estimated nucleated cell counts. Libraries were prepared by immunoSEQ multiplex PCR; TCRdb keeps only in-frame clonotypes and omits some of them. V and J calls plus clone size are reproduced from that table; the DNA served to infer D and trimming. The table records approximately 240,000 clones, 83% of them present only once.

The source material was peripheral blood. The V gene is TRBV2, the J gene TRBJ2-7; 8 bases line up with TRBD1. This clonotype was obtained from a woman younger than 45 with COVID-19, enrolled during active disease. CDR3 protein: CASTFQGASSYEQYF. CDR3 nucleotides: TGTGCCAGCACCTTCCAGGGGGCATCCTCCTACGAGCAGTACTTC.